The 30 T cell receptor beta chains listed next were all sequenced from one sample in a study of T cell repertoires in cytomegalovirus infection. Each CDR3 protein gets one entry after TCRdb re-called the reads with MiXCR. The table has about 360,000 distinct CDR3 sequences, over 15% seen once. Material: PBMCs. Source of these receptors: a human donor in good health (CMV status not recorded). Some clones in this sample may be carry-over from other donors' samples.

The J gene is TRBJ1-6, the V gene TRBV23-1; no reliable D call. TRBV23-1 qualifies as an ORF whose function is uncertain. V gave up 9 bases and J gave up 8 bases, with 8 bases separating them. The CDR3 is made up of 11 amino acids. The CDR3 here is CARGIYSPLHF. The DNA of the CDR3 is TGCGCCAGGGGAATCTATTCACCCCTCCACTTT.

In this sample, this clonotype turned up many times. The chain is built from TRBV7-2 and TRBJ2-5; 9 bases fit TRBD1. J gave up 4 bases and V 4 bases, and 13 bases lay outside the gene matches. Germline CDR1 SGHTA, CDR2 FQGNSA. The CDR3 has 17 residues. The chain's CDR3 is CASSSGQGGVRRETQYF. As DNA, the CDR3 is TGTGCCAGCAGCTCGGGACAGGGAGGAGTGAGGCGAGAGACCCAGTACTTC.

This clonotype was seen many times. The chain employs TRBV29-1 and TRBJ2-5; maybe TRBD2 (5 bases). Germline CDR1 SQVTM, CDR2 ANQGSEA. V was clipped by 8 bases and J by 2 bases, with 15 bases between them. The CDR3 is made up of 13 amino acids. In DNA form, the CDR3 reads TGCAGCCTGAGGACTGGGGAGCAAGAGACCCAGTACTTC. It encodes CSLRTGEQETQYF.

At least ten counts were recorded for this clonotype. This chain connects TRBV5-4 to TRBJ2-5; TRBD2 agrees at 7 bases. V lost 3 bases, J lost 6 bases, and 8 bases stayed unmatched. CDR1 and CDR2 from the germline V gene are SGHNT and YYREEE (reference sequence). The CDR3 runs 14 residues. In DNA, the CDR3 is TGTGCCAGCAGCTATATCGGCGGGGGAAAGACCCAGTACTTC. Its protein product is CASSYIGGGKTQYF.

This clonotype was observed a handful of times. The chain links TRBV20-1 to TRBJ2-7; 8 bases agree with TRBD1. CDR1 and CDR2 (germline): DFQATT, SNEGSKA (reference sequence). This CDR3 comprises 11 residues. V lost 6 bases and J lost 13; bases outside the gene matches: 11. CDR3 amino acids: CSATSGQGSYF. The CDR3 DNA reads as TGCAGTGCGACCTCCGGACAGGGAAGTTACTTC.

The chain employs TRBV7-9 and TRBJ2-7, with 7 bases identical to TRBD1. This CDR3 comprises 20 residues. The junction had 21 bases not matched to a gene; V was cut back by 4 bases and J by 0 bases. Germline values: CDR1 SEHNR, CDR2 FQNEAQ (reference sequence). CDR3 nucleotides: TGTGCCAGCAGCTCCCCCCCCACAGGGGCTCCTTTCTACCTCTCCTACGAGCAGTACTTC. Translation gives CASSSPPTGAPFYLSYEQYF. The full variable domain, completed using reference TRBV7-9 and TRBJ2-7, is DTGVSQNPRHKITKRGQNVTFRCDPISEHNRLYWYRQTLGQGPEFLTYFQNEAQLEKSRLLSDRFSAERPKGSFSTLEIQRTEQGDSAMYLCASSSPPTGAPFYLSYEQYFGPGTRLTVT.

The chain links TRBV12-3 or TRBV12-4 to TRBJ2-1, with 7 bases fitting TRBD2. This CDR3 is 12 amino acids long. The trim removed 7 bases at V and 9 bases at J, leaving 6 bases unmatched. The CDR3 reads CASNLLASEQFF. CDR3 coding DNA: TGTGCCAGCAATCTACTAGCGAGTGAGCAGTTCTTC.

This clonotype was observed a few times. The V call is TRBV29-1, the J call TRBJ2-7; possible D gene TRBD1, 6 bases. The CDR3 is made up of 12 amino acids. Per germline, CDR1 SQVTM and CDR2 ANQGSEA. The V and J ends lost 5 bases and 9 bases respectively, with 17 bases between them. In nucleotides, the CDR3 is TGCAGCGTTTCGCGCCAGGGGTTCGTGCAGTACTTC. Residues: CSVSRQGFVQYF.

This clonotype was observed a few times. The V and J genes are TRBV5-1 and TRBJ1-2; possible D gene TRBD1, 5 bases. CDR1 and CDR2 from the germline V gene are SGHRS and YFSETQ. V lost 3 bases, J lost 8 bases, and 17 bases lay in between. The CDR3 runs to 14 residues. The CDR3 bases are TGCGCCAGCAGCTCACAGGATCATGGGATGGGCTACACCTTC. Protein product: CASSSQDHGMGYTF.

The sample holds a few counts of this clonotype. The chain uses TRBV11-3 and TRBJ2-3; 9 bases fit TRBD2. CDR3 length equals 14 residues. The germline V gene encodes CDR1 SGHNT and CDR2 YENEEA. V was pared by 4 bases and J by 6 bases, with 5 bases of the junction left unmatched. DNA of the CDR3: TGTGCCAGCAGCTCGGGACTAGCCGACGATACGCAGTATTTT. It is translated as CASSSGLADDTQYF.

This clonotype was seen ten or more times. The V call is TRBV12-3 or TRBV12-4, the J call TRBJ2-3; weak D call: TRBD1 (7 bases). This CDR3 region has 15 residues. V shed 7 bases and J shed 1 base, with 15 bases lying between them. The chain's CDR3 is CASTRGDGGTDTQYF. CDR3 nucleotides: TGTGCCAGCACCAGGGGGGATGGGGGCACAGATACGCAGTATTTT.

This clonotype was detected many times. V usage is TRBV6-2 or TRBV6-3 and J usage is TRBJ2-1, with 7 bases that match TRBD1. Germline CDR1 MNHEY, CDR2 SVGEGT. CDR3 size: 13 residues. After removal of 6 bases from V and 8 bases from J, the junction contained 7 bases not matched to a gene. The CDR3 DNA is TGTGCCAGCAGACCACAGGGGCAGCATGAGCAGTTCTTC. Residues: CASRPQGQHEQFF.

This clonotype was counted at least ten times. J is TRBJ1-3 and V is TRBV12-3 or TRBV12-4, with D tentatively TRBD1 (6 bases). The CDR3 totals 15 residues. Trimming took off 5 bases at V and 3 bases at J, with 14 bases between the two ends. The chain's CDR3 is CASSRYRDLGNTIYF. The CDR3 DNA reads TGTGCCAGCAGTAGATACAGGGATCTTGGAAACACCATATATTTT.

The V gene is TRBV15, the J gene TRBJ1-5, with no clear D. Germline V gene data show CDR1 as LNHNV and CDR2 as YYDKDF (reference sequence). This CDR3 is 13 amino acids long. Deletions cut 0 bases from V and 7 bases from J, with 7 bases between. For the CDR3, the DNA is TGTGCCACCAGCAGAGAGCAGAACCAGCCCCAGCATTTT. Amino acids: CATSREQNQPQHF. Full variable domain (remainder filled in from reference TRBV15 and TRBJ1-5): DAMVIQNPRYQVTQFGKPVTLSCSQTLNHNVMYWYQQKSSQAPKLLFHYYDKDFNNEADTPDNFQSRRPNTSFCFLDIRSPGLGDTAMYLCATSREQNQPQHFGDGTRLSIL.

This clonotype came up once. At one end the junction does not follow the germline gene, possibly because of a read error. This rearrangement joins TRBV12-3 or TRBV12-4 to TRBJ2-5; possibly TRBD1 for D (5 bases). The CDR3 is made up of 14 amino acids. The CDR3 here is CAGSWGRDQETQYF. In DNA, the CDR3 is TGTGCCGGCAGCTGGGGCCGGGACCAAGAGACCCAGTACTTC.

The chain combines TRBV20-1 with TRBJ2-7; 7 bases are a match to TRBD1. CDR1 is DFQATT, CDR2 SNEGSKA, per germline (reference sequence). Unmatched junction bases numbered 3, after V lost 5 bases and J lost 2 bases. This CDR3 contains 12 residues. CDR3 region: CSARDSPYEQYF. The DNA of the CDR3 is TGCAGTGCTCGGGACAGCCCCTACGAGCAGTACTTC.

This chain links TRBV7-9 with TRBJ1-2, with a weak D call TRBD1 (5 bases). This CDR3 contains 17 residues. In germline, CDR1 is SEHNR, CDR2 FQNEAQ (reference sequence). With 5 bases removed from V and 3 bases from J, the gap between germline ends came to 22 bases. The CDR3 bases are TGTGCCAGCAGCCCCTACTATGGGGCGCGGCGGGACTATGGCTACACCTTC. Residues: CASSPYYGARRDYGYTF. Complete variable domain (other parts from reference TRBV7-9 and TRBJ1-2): DTGVSQNPRHKITKRGQNVTFRCDPISEHNRLYWYRQTLGQGPEFLTYFQNEAQLEKSRLLSDRFSAERPKGSFSTLEIQRTEQGDSAMYLCASSPYYGARRDYGYTFGSGTRLTVV.

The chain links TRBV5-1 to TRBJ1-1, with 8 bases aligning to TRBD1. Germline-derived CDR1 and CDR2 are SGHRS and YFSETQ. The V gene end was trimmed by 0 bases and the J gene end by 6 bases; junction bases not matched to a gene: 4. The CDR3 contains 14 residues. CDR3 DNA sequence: TGCGCCAGCAGCTTGGGACAGGGGTGGGCTGAAGCTTTCTTT. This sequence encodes CASSLGQGWAEAFF.

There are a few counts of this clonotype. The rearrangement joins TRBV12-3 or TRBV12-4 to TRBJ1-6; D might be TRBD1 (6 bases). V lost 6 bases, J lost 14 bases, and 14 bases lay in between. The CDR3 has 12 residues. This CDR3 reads CASSSDRTTLHF. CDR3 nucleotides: TGTGCCAGCAGCTCCGACAGGACAACCCTCCACTTT.

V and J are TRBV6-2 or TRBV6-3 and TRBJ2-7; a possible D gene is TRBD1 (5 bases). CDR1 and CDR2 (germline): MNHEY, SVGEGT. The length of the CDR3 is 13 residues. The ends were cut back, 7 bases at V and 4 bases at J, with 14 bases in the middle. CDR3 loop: CASTRQTFYEQYF. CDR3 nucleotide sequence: TGTGCCAGCACCCGACAGACGTTTTACGAGCAGTACTTC.

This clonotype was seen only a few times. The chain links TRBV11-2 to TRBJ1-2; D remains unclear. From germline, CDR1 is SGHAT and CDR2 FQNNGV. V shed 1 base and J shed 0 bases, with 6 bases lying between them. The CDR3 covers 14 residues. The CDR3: CASSLGRTNYGYTF. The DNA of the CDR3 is TGTGCCAGCAGCTTAGGACGGACTAACTATGGCTACACCTTC.

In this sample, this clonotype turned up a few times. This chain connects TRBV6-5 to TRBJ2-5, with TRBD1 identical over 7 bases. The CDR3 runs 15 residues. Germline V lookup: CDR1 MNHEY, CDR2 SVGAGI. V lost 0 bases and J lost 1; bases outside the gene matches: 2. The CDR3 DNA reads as TGTGCCAGCAGTTACTCGAGGGACAGCCAAGAGACCCAGTACTTC. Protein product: CASSYSRDSQETQYF.

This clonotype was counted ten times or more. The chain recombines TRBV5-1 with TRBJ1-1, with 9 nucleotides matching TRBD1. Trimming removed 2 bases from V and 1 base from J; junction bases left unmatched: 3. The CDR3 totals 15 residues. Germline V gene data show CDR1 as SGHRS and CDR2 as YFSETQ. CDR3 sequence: CASSLLGQGNTEAFF. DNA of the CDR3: TGCGCCAGCAGCTTATTGGGACAGGGGAACACTGAAGCTTTCTTT.

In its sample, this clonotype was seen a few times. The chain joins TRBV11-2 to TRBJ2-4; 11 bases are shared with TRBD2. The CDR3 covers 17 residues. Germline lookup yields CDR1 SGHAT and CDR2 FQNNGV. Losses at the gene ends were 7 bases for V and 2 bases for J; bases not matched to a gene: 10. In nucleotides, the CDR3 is TGTGCCAGCACCCTCTCCATAGCGGGAGGGACCAAAAACATTCAGTACTTC. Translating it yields CASTLSIAGGTKNIQYF.

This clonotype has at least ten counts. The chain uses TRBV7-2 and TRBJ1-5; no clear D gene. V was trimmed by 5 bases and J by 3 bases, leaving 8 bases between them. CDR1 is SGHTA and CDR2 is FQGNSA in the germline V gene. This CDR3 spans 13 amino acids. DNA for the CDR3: TGTGCCAGCAGCCCTCTATTCAATCAGCCCCAGCATTTT. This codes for CASSPLFNQPQHF.

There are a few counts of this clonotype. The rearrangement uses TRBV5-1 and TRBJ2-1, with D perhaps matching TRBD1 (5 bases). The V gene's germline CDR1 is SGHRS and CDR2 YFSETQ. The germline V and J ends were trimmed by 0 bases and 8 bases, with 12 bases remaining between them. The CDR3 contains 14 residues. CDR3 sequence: CASSLAQGRDEQFF. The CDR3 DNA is TGCGCCAGCAGCTTGGCCCAGGGTCGGGATGAGCAGTTCTTC.

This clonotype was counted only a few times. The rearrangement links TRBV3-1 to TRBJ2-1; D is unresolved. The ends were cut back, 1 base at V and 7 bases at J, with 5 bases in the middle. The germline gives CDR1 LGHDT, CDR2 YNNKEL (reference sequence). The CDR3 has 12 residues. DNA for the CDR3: TGTGCCAGCAGCCAAGCTAGAAATGAGCAGTTCTTC. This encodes CASSQARNEQFF.

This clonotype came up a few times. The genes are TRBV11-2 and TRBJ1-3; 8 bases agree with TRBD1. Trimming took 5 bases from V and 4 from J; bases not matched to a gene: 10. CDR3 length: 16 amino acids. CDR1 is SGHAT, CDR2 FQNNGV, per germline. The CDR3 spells CASSPRTGKPGNTIYF. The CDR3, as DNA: TGTGCCAGCAGCCCGCGGACAGGGAAGCCGGGAAACACCATATATTTT.

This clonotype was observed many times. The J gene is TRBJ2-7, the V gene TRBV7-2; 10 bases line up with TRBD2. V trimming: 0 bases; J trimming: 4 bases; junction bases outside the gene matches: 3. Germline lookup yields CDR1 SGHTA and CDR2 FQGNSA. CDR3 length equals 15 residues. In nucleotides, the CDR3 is TGTGCCAGCAGCTTAGCCCGGACTAGCGGTTACGAGCAGTACTTC. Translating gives CASSLARTSGYEQYF.

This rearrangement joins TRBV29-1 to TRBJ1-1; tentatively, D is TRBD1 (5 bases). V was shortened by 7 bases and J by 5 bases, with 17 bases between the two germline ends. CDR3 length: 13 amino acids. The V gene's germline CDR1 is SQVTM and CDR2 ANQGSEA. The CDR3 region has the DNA TGCAGCGCTGGGGAGGGGAGGGGAACTGAAGCTTTCTTT. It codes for CSAGEGRGTEAFF.